Shown below are 15 T cell receptor beta chains from a single sample sequenced in a study of T cells in Graves' hyperthyroidism and ophthalmopathy. Authors of the study amplified TCR beta CDR3 regions from RNA transcripts. First-round RT-PCR of the TCR CDR3 relied on the HTBI primer set. TCRdb reanalysed the multiplex PCR reads using MiXCR and keeps one entry per CDR3 protein. Counted here are around 600,000 distinct CDR3 sequences, 12% to 15% occurring once; the ten biggest clones make up 7% to 9%. The sample was blood. These receptors came from a woman aged 18-30 years with Graves' ophthalmopathy.

This clonotype appeared a few times. The J gene is TRBJ1-2, the V gene TRBV6-6; 9 bases match TRBD1. Germline V gene lookup returns CDR1 MNHNY and CDR2 SVGAGI (reference sequence). J was trimmed by 5 bases and V by 2 bases; bases with no gene match: 3. The CDR3 runs to 14 residues. The CDR3 protein is CASSYGDRAYGYTF. In DNA, the CDR3 is TGTGCCAGCAGTTACGGGGACAGGGCGTATGGCTACACCTTC.

The rearrangement uses TRBV18 and TRBJ1-6; TRBD1 might be the D (5 bases). The CDR3 spans 14 residues. V lost 4 bases, J lost 6 bases, and 10 bases lay in between. CDR1 KGHSH and CDR2 LQKENI come from the germline V gene. The CDR3 here is CASSRGRGNSPLHF. As DNA, the CDR3 is TGTGCCAGCTCACGGGGACGGGGTAATTCACCCCTCCACTTT.

The V call is TRBV30, the J call TRBJ2-3; 8 positions match TRBD1. Germline trimming cut 5 bases from V and 2 bases from J; bases unmatched to any gene: 3. Germline V lookup: CDR1 GTSNPN, CDR2 SVGIG (reference sequence). The CDR3 is made up of 13 amino acids. CDR3 residues: CAWGQGATDTQYF. The CDR3 nucleotides are TGTGCCTGGGGACAGGGTGCCACAGATACGCAGTATTTT.

This clonotype was observed a handful of times. Since a much larger clone is just one base distant, this may be a read error. V is TRBV28 and J is TRBJ1-2, with a possible D match to TRBD1 (5 bases). From germline, CDR1 is MDHEN and CDR2 SYDVKM. This CDR3 is 11 amino acids long. This CDR3 is CASTGNYCYTF. The CDR3 nucleotides read TGTGCCAGCACAGGGAACTATTGCTACACCTTC.

This clonotype was recorded at least ten times. V usage is TRBV28 and J usage is TRBJ2-5; TRBD2 aligns across 7 bases. There are 14 residues in the CDR3. V trimming: 6 bases; J trimming: 5 bases; junction bases outside the gene matches: 9. Germline V lookup: CDR1 MDHEN, CDR2 SYDVKM. Written as DNA, the CDR3 is TGTGCCAGCAGACGAGGGCGGGAGTCGGAGACCCAGTACTTC. Translation: CASRRGRESETQYF.

The genes are TRBV20-1 and TRBJ2-7; the match to TRBD1 covers 8 bases. CDR1 and CDR2 from the germline V gene are DFQATT and SNEGSKA (reference sequence). This CDR3 has 12 residues. J was trimmed by 6 bases and V by 4 bases; bases with no gene match: 5. The CDR3 reads CSATHRGAEQYF. The CDR3 DNA reads TGCAGTGCTACCCACAGGGGGGCCGAGCAGTACTTC.

This clonotype was found a few times. The gene calls are TRBV30 and TRBJ2-7, with 8 bases that match TRBD1. The germline CDR1 and CDR2 sequences are GTSNPN and SVGIG (reference sequence). CDR3 size: 15 residues. Germline trimming cut 7 bases from V and 4 bases from J; bases unmatched to any gene: 15. CDR3 in amino acids: CAYEHRTGPRYEQYF. The DNA of the CDR3 is TGTGCCTACGAACACCGGACAGGGCCCAGATACGAGCAGTACTTC. Together with reference TRBV30 and TRBJ2-7, the CDR3 gives the full variable domain: SQTIHQWPATLVQPVGSPLSLECTVEGTSNPNLYWYRQAAGRGLQLLFYSVGIGQISSEVPQNLSASRPQDRQFILSSKKLLLSDSGFYLCAYEHRTGPRYEQYFGPGTRLTVT.

This clonotype was counted many times. The rearrangement joins TRBV20-1 to TRBJ2-7; D is possibly TRBD2 (6 bases). The germline V and J ends were trimmed by 6 bases and 4 bases, with 22 bases remaining between them. The CDR3 loop spans 15 amino acids. Per the germline V gene, CDR1 is DFQATT and CDR2 is SNEGSKA (reference sequence). The CDR3: CSAARLTLARYEQYF. For the CDR3, the DNA is TGCAGTGCCGCCCGCCTAACCCTAGCGAGATACGAGCAGTACTTC.

This clonotype has ten or more counts. V and J are TRBV2 and TRBJ1-5; D gene uncertain. The V gene's germline CDR1 is SNHLY and CDR2 FYNNEI. V lost 1 base, J lost 8 bases, and 15 bases lay in between. The CDR3 is 15 amino acids. The CDR3 loop is CASSEEMVGFKPQHF. In DNA form, the CDR3 reads TGTGCCAGCAGTGAAGAGATGGTAGGGTTTAAGCCCCAGCATTTT.

The chain employs TRBV4-3 and TRBJ2-3; 7 bases fit TRBD2. With V trimmed by 3 bases and J by 0 bases, 6 bases remained unmatched. CDR1 LGHNA and CDR2 YSLEER come from the germline V gene. CDR3 size: 16 residues. The CDR3 spells CASSQLSGPSTDTQYF. In DNA form, the CDR3 reads TGCGCCAGCAGCCAGCTTAGCGGGCCTAGCACAGATACGCAGTATTTT.

This clonotype has a count of ten or more. This chain joins TRBV27 and TRBJ2-3; the D is unclear. This CDR3 is built from 14 residues. V lost 5 bases to trimming and J lost 2 bases, with 11 bases between them. In germline, CDR1 is MNHEY, CDR2 SMNVEV (reference sequence). This CDR3 is CASSPIVHTDTQYF. In DNA, the CDR3 is TGTGCCAGCAGTCCAATAGTCCACACAGATACGCAGTATTTT.

This clonotype occurred many times. The rearrangement uses TRBV7-2 and TRBJ1-1; D unresolved. From germline, CDR1 is SGHTA and CDR2 FQGNSA. The length of the CDR3 is 14 residues. Deletions cut 2 bases from V and 3 bases from J, with 10 bases between. Written as DNA, the CDR3 is TGTGCCAGCAGCTTAAAAGGTTGGGACACTGAAGCTTTCTTT. Protein sequence: CASSLKGWDTEAFF.

This clonotype has just a few counts. The CDR3 DNA reads TGTGCCAGCAGTTACTCTGCCAGGGTATCGGCCTACGAGCAGTACTTC. It codes for CASSYSARVSAYEQYF. The chain links TRBV6-2 or TRBV6-3 to TRBJ2-7, with D possibly matching TRBD1 (5 bases). This CDR3 comprises 16 residues. Germline V CDR1 and CDR2: MNHEY, SVGEGT. V lost 0 bases, J lost 2 bases, and 14 bases lay in between.

The genes are TRBV7-3 and TRBJ1-2, with D unclear. The V and J ends lost 9 bases and 6 bases respectively, with 8 bases between them. The CDR3 sequence is 10 residues long. Germline CDR1 SGHTA, CDR2 FQGTGA. The CDR3 nucleotides read TGTGCCAGTGGACGAGATGGCTACACCTTC. This codes for CASGRDGYTF.

The chain employs TRBV24-1 and TRBJ2-5, with D perhaps given as TRBD1 or TRBD2 (5 bases each). There are 15 residues in the CDR3. Per the germline V gene, CDR1 is KGHDR and CDR2 is SFDVKD. V was pared by 3 bases and J by 5 bases, with 15 bases between. The CDR3 spells CATSDPGPPAETQYF. CDR3 bases: TGTGCCACCAGTGATCCGGGACCGCCTGCGGAGACCCAGTACTTC.